The 5 T cell receptor beta chains reported below all come from one sample, sequenced in a study of T cell clonality in common variable immunodeficiency. Using immunoSEQ multiplex PCR, the repertoire was profiled, and TCRdb retains in-frame clones only, with some absent. The sample contains about 66,000 clones, none of them singletons. Sequencing was performed on peripheral blood mononuclear cells. These receptors were taken from a person aged 18 to 75 in good health.

Many counts were recorded for this clone. The CDR3 extends 3 residues past the end of the read, so its final part is completed from the germline J gene. The chain carries TRBV7-9 and TRBJ1-4; possible D gene TRBD1, 5 bases. The CDR3 is 15 amino acids. V lost 5 bases and J 3 bases, leaving 13 bases between the germline ends. CDR1 SEHNR and CDR2 FQNEAQ come from the germline V gene (reference sequence). CDR3 amino acids: CASSGGRVSNEKLFF. The sequenced CDR3 bases are TGTGCCAGCAGCGGGGGGAGGGTGTCTAATGAAAAA.

This clone showed up many times. The sequenced fragment ends 3 residues before the CDR3 boundary, so the rest is inferred from the germline J gene. The V and J genes are TRBV19 and TRBJ2-5, with D unresolved. The CDR3 runs to 14 residues. Trimming removed 5 bases from V and 1 base from J, with 11 bases in between. Germline CDR1 LNHDA, CDR2 SQIVND (reference sequence). The CDR3 bases that were read are TGTGCCAGTAGTTACTCGGGTTTCCAAGAGACC. This sequence encodes CASSYSGFQET. The whole CDR3 sequence reads CASSYSGFQETQYF.

This clone was observed many times. The read terminates 3 residues before the CDR3 end, so the remaining end is supplied by the germline J gene. The V gene is TRBV6-2 or TRBV6-3, the J gene TRBJ2-1; tentative D call: TRBD2 (6 bases). With 6 bases removed from V and 2 bases from J, the gap between germline ends came to 14 bases. The germline V gene encodes CDR1 MNHEY and CDR2 SVGEGT. The CDR3 consists of 15 residues. CDR3 DNA (partial): TGTGCCAGCAGAAAGATAGCGGATACCTACAATGAG. Protein sequence: CASRKIADTYNE. The whole CDR3 sequence reads CASRKIADTYNEQFF.

In its sample, this clone was seen many times. The CDR3 extends 3 residues past the end of the read, so its final part is completed from the germline J gene. The J gene is TRBJ2-1, the V gene TRBV30; D gene ambiguous. Germline V gene data show CDR1 as GTSNPN and CDR2 as SVGIG (reference sequence). The CDR3 is 12 amino acids. Trimming stripped 5 bases from V and 5 bases from J, with 10 bases between. CDR3 DNA (partial): TGTGCCTGGGAACCTGGGCACAATGAG. Translating gives CAWEPGHNE. The CDR3 in its entirety is CAWEPGHNEQFF.

This clone came up many times. The read finishes 3 residues shy of the CDR3 end, and the germline J gene is used to complete it. This chain links TRBV28 with TRBJ2-1, with 8 nucleotides matching TRBD1. Germline CDR1 is MDHEN and CDR2 is SYDVKM. Germline trimming cut 2 bases from V and 3 bases from J; bases unmatched to any gene: 9. CDR3 length equals 17 residues. CDR3 loop: CASSLGARTGGYNEQFF. The DNA read from the CDR3 is TGTGCCAGCAGTTTAGGAGCGCGAACAGGGGGCTACAATGAG.